This T cell receptor (beta chain) was identified in a study of OX40 agonist ivuxolimab in advanced cancers. The overall study: Across the patients, intravenous ivuxolimab was delivered every 2 weeks at 0.01 to 10 mg/kg.

Between the trimmed V and J ends, which lost 7 bases and 4 bases, there was a span of 12 bases. The CDR3 is made up of 14 amino acids. Germline values: CDR1 SGHDT, CDR2 YYEEEE. Whole-study results and caveats: At doses 0.1 to 3.0 mg/kg, CD4+ and CD8+ clones expanded.

The repertoire was sequenced with immunoSEQ multiplex PCR; TCRdb's copy has only in-frame clones and lacks some. Among about 22,000 clones, 86% were seen once, and the ten largest hold 29%. Excluded were patients having autoimmune disease history or systemic immunosuppression. On this clone: Its antigen remains unknown.

The sequencing used CD4+ or CD8+ T cells sorted from blood, collected in a trial of the OX40 agonist ivuxolimab. This receptor was taken from an adult with an advanced solid tumor such as melanoma, head and neck, liver or kidney cancer. The V and J genes are TRBV5-6 and TRBJ2-6; D gene uncertain. The CDR3 bases are TGTGCCAGCCAGGTGCTGATGGGGGCCAACGTCCTGACTTTC. Amino acids: CASQVLMGANVLTF.